This TCR beta chain stems from a study of blood T cell repertoires in COVID-19. Study overall: From T cells, B-cell-depleted T cells, or PBMCs came the material, which was cDNA or gDNA.

The V gene's germline CDR1 is SGDLS and CDR2 YYNGEE. Between the trimmed V and J ends, which lost 4 bases and 2 bases, there was a span of 11 bases. CDR3 size: 14 residues. Researchers sorted participants into cohorts using their self-reported clinical history. Source study methods: Estimated nucleated cell counts came from reference gene primer amplification. The data were produced by immunoSEQ multiplex PCR, yet TCRdb's version contains in-frame clones alone and is incomplete. The V and J calls and clone size are taken from that table; D and trimming were inferred from the DNA. The repertoire consists of 200,000 or so clones, with about 90% occurring once and the leading ten covering about 10%.

This TCR derives from a man aged 25 to 40 who had recovered from COVID-19. The sequenced sample was PBMCs or T cells enriched from blood (not recorded which). The chain carries TRBV9 and TRBJ2-3; D gene unclear. CDR3 in amino acids: CASSRGPVTDTQYF. CDR3 coding DNA: TGTGCCAGCAGCCGAGGTCCAGTCACAGATACGCAGTATTTT.